A selection of T cell receptor beta chains follows, all from one sample in a study of T cell repertoires in cytomegalovirus infection. TCRdb independently ran MiXCR on the reads; one entry per CDR3 protein. The table lists around 740,000 distinct CDR3 sequences, roughly 36% of them singletons. The sample consisted of PBMCs. These receptors originate from a human donor in good health (CMV status not recorded). Some clones in this sample may be carry-over from other donors' samples. Each CDR3 is given with its conserved first and last residue. The order of the fields is V gene, clone size, CDR3 protein. Rows give clone size only sometimes, using once, few, many, or a class for an expanded clone.

TRBV7-9 few CASSLVGADYGYTF
TRBV12-3/TRBV12-4 few CASSFEGAGELFF
TRBV28 NA CASTLPGHEQYF
TRBV7-3 NA CASSLFTYNEQFF
TRBV5-6 many CASSEDQDRGRETQYF
TRBV20-1 once CSASRPPTGQTEAFF
TRBV27 NA CASGFRGQPQHF
TRBV6-1 few CASSEMGFNQPQHF
TRBV29-1 many CSVGSGHTEAFF
TRBV10-3 NA CAISERDRGGEQYF
TRBV19 NA CASSRPRETGVTEAFF
TRBV7-9 NA CASSQTGGGTDTQYF
TRBV12-3/TRBV12-4 NA CASRRSDNYGYTF
TRBV7-8 many CASSLARMNTEAFF
TRBV10-2 few CASRMNRDRYEQYF
TRBV12-3/TRBV12-4 few CASSQKQDYTYTYNSPLHF
TRBV5-6 NA CASSLEARVGYNSPLHF
TRBV7-9 NA CASSLDRRGLSTDTQYF
TRBV19 NA CASSSRSGHMNTEAFF
TRBV15 NA CATSRDHWDQPQHF
TRBV19 NA CASSTSVYGYTF
TRBV15 NA CATSRANTEAFF
TRBV12-3/TRBV12-4 many CASSPDKSSYEQYF
TRBV28 few CASSLPGEDTQYF
TRBV27 NA CASSLSLPSGYEQYF
TRBV7-8 once CASSYWTGSSGANVLTF
TRBV12-3/TRBV12-4 NA CASSPGLGDSPLHF
TRBV7-6 once CASSSGQSQETQYF
TRBV11-2 many CASSLTPGVTGELFF
TRBV12-3/TRBV12-4 few CASSFLGRGSNQPQHF
TRBV7-9 few CASSRTGTSETQYF
TRBV12-3/TRBV12-4 NA CASRPLTGLSTGELVF
TRBV20-1 NA CSAQNRGPWPQHF
TRBV20-1 NA CSVGHQRMNTEAFF
TRBV19 NA CASSRGDNQPQHF
TRBV28 few CASIKRTVNSPLHF
TRBV7-2 few CASSFSSGSLGGYTF
TRBV10-3 NA CAISERLEESYEQYF
TRBV20-1 NA CSASTGASTDTQYF
TRBV7-6 many CASSLRGDRAEAFF
TRBV5-4 NA CASSDGQGLKSNEQFF
TRBV7-2 many CASSLVPGNPYNEQFF
TRBV7-3 few CASSADPHGEGTGELFF
TRBV20-1 NA CSARVPTGSNQPQHF
TRBV19 few CASSGTSGRSYNEQFF
TRBV28 NA CASRLRTGGRTEAFF
TRBV6-6 NA CASNAGLSNKQYF
TRBV5-4 few CASSKDPAQDTGELFF
TRBV5-1 once CASSPSGAPTDTQYF
TRBV7-8 many CASSRWRRLTYEQYF